This is a list of T cell receptor beta chains from one sample in a study of blood T cell repertoires in COVID-19. Libraries were prepared by immunoSEQ multiplex PCR; TCRdb keeps only in-frame clonotypes and omits some of them. The repertoire holds approximately 170,000 clones, about 88% seen once, with about 2.6% in the top ten. The sample consisted of peripheral blood. These receptors all come from a woman at least 80 years old with COVID-19, enrolled during active disease. Both conserved end residues are part of each CDR3. The D gene is left open where the match is weak. For some rows the clone size is stated as once, few or many, or as a class when expanded; others skip it.

>TRBD1|NA|TRBJ1-5|TRBV28|16
CASSLAGTGLGQPQHF
TGTGCCAGCAGTTTGGCGGGGACAGGGTTGGGTCAGCCCCAGCATTTT
>NA|NA|TRBJ2-2|TRBV15|11
CATRSTGELFF
TGTGCCACCAGATCGACCGGGGAGCTGTTTTTT
>TRBD2|NA|TRBJ2-2|TRBV5-4|16
CASSLAQLAGAGELFF
TGTGCCAGCAGCTTGGCCCAACTAGCGGGAGCCGGGGAGCTGTTTTTT
>NA|NA|TRBJ2-5|TRBV2|15
CASSEGYTGEKTQYF
TGTGCCAGCAGTGAAGGGTACACGGGAGAAAAGACCCAGTACTTC
>NA|NA|TRBJ2-5|TRBV7-3|14
CASSLNSARETQYF
TGTGCCAGCAGCTTAAATAGCGCACGAGAGACCCAGTACTTC
>NA|NA|TRBJ2-1|TRBV28|15
CASSLSGTSGNEQFF
TGTGCCAGCAGTTTAAGCGGAACCTCCGGCAATGAGCAGTTCTTC
>TRBD1|few|TRBJ1-6|TRBV7-9|17
CASSFGTDSSYNSPLHF
TGTGCCAGCAGCTTTGGGACAGACAGCTCCTATAATTCACCCCTCCACTTT
>NA|NA|TRBJ1-5|TRBV19|12
CASSILNQPQHF
TGTGCCAGTAGTATTTTAAATCAGCCCCAGCATTTT
>TRBD2|NA|TRBJ2-7|TRBV19|12
CASAKLAGEQYF
TGTGCCAGCGCTAAACTAGCGGGCGAGCAGTACTTC
>NA|NA|TRBJ1-2|TRBV28|15
CASSLKGWQGYGYTF
TGTGCCAGCAGTTTAAAGGGTTGGCAGGGCTATGGCTACACCTTC
>NA|NA|TRBJ1-5|TRBV7-6|13
CASSLGRDQPQHF
TGTGCCAGCAGCTTAGGCCGGGATCAGCCCCAGCATTTT
>TRBD1|NA|TRBJ1-2|TRBV19|15
CASSYADRGLNGYTF
TGTGCCAGTAGTTACGCGGACAGGGGGCTGAATGGCTACACCTTC
>TRBD1|NA|TRBJ2-2|TRBV7-9|16
CASSLAGDRAAGELFF
TGTGCCAGCAGCTTAGCGGGGGACAGGGCTGCCGGGGAGCTGTTTTTT
>TRBD1|NA|TRBJ1-5|TRBV19|14
CASRTGFGNQPQHF
TGTGCCAGTAGGACAGGGTTTGGCAATCAGCCCCAGCATTTT
>TRBD2|NA|TRBJ2-7|TRBV7-9|15
CASSRLAASSYEQYF
TGTGCCAGCAGCCGACTAGCGGCGAGCTCCTACGAGCAGTACTTC
>TRBD1|NA|TRBJ2-7|TRBV3-1/TRBV3-2|14
CASSQGTGTNEQYF
TGTGCCAGCAGCCAAGGGACAGGAACCAACGAGCAGTACTTC
>TRBD1|NA|TRBJ1-2|TRBV5-1|15
CASSWSGGGAGGYTF
TGCGCCAGCAGCTGGAGTGGAGGGGGCGCAGGGGGCTACACCTTC
>TRBD1|NA|TRBJ2-3|TRBV19|14
CASKDGTGTDTQYF
TGTGCCAGCAAAGACGGGACAGGGACAGATACGCAGTATTTT
>TRBD2|NA|TRBJ2-2|TRBV7-2|19
CASSLVIRSGSSWTGELFF
TGTGCCAGCAGCTTAGTTATTCGTAGCGGGAGTTCTTGGACCGGGGAGCTGTTTTTT
>NA|NA|TRBJ1-2|TRBV29-1|12
CSVVSGEHGYTF
TGCAGCGTTGTGTCAGGGGAACATGGCTACACCTTC
>TRBD1|NA|TRBJ2-2|TRBV5-6|17
CASSGTQGADGTGELFF
TGTGCCAGCAGCGGAACACAGGGGGCGGACGGCACCGGGGAGCTGTTTTTT
>NA|NA|TRBJ1-3|TRBV7-2|16
CASSWPPGGAGNTIYF
TGTGCCAGCAGCTGGCCCCCGGGGGGCGCTGGAAACACCATATATTTT
>TRBD1|NA|TRBJ2-5|TRBV7-9|15
CASSPLGQGEETQYF
TGTGCCAGCAGCCCACTGGGACAGGGAGAAGAGACCCAGTACTTC
>NA|few|TRBJ1-5|TRBV24-1|18
CATQPSPWQGYSNQPQHF
TGTGCCACACAACCCTCCCCCTGGCAGGGGTATAGCAATCAGCCCCAGCATTTT
>TRBD1|once|TRBJ1-1|TRBV14|16
CASSQGGQGRMRKAFF
TGTGCCAGCAGCCAAGGGGGACAGGGTAGGATGAGGAAGGCTTTCTTT
>NA|NA|TRBJ2-3|TRBV29-1|16
CSVDMGTAGGTDTQYF
TGCAGCGTTGATATGGGGACAGCGGGCGGCACAGATACGCAGTATTTT
>NA|NA|TRBJ2-7|TRBV7-9|13
CASSLRGGYEQYF
TGTGCCAGCAGCTTAAGAGGGGGCTACGAGCAGTACTTC
>NA|NA|TRBJ1-4|TRBV9|16
CASSPSRGGVGEKLFF
TGTGCCAGCAGCCCCTCCCGGGGGGGGGTGGGTGAAAAACTGTTTTTT
>NA|NA|TRBJ2-7|TRBV5-5|15
CASSLVAQGPYEQYF
TGTGCCAGCAGCTTGGTGGCCCAGGGCCCCTACGAGCAGTACTTC
>TRBD1|NA|TRBJ1-2|TRBV5-1|15
CASSLPGQGESGYTF
TGCGCCAGCAGCCTTCCGGGACAGGGGGAGTCTGGCTACACCTTC
>NA|NA|TRBJ1-2|TRBV10-3|12
CAIRQLNYGYTF
TGTGCCATCAGACAGCTTAACTATGGCTACACCTTC
>TRBD1|once|TRBJ1-5|TRBV4-2|16
CASSQDWDSGLQPQHF
TGTGCCAGCAGCCAAGATTGGGACAGTGGGCTACAGCCCCAGCATTTT
>NA|NA|TRBJ1-5|TRBV7-2|15
CASSLVGFGNQPQHF
TGTGCCAGCAGCTTAGTCGGCTTCGGGAATCAGCCCCAGCATTTT
>TRBD1|NA|TRBJ1-1|TRBV5-4|13
CASSAGQGLGAFF
TGTGCCAGCAGCGCGGGACAGGGCTTGGGGGCTTTCTTT
>TRBD1|NA|TRBJ2-5|TRBV28|16
CASSLNIPGQQETQYF
TGTGCCAGCAGCTTAAATATTCCGGGACAGCAAGAGACCCAGTACTTC
>TRBD1|NA|TRBJ1-1|TRBV28|14
CASSWGTGRTEAFF
TGTGCCAGCAGTTGGGGGACAGGCCGCACTGAAGCTTTCTTT
>NA|NA|TRBJ2-5|TRBV3-1/TRBV3-2|12
CASSQVVETQYF
TGTGCCAGCAGCCAAGTCGTGGAGACCCAGTACTTC
>TRBD1|NA|TRBJ2-7|TRBV12-3/TRBV12-4|13
CASRTSTGGEQYF
TGTGCCAGCAGGACCTCGACAGGGGGAGAGCAGTACTTC
>NA|NA|TRBJ1-5|TRBV19|16
CASSIVSGKQWKPQHF
TGTGCCAGTAGTATAGTGTCAGGAAAGCAATGGAAGCCCCAGCATTTT
>NA|NA|TRBJ2-5|TRBV4-3|14
CASSQDWQGKTQYF
TGCGCCAGCAGCCAAGATTGGCAGGGGAAGACCCAGTACTTC
>TRBD2|NA|TRBJ2-7|TRBV6-5|14
CASSRTSGIYEQYF
TGTGCCAGCAGTCGGACTAGCGGCATCTACGAGCAGTACTTC
>TRBD2|once|TRBJ2-2|TRBV11-1|14
CASSRTSNTGELFF
TGTGCCAGCAGTAGGACTAGTAACACCGGGGAGCTGTTTTTT
>TRBD2|NA|TRBJ2-1|TRBV13|15
CASTRGLAGDNEQFF
TGTGCCAGCACCCGGGGACTAGCGGGAGACAATGAGCAGTTCTTC
>TRBD2|NA|TRBJ2-3|TRBV18|17
CASSQRTSGRGTDTQYF
TGTGCCAGCTCGCAGAGGACTAGCGGGAGAGGAACAGATACGCAGTATTTT
>NA|NA|TRBJ1-4|TRBV7-9|16
CASSLSGRATNEKLFF
TGTGCCAGCAGCTTAAGTGGGCGTGCAACTAATGAAAAACTGTTTTTT
>NA|NA|TRBJ2-5|TRBV5-5|14
CASSSNAQGETQYF
TGTGCCAGCAGCTCGAACGCGCAGGGAGAGACCCAGTACTTC
>TRBD2|NA|TRBJ2-5|TRBV12-3/TRBV12-4|13
CASTIGREETQYF
TGTGCCAGCACAATAGGGAGGGAAGAGACCCAGTACTTC
>TRBD1|once|TRBJ1-2|TRBV19|16
CASSIPLTGVPYGYTF
TGTGCCAGTAGTATTCCTCTGACAGGGGTCCCCTATGGCTACACCTTC
>TRBD1|NA|TRBJ2-2|TRBV5-1|15
CASSLGDRASGELFF
TGCGCCAGCAGCTTAGGGGACAGGGCGTCCGGGGAGCTGTTTTTT
>TRBD2|few|TRBJ2-7|TRBV2|15
CASRLAGTDSYEQYF
TGTGCCAGCAGGCTAGCGGGAACGGACTCCTACGAGCAGTACTTC
>NA|NA|TRBJ1-3|TRBV9|14
CASSVEQAGNTIYF
TGTGCCAGCAGCGTAGAGCAGGCTGGAAACACCATATATTTT
>NA|once|TRBJ1-4|TRBV6-5|15
CASSYSRGGVGELFF
TGTGCCAGCAGTTACTCCAGGGGTGGGGTAGGGGAACTGTTTTTT
>NA|NA|TRBJ1-2|TRBV25-1|15
CASSESGARGYGYTF
TGTGCCAGCAGTGAATCCGGGGCCAGGGGTTATGGCTACACCTTC